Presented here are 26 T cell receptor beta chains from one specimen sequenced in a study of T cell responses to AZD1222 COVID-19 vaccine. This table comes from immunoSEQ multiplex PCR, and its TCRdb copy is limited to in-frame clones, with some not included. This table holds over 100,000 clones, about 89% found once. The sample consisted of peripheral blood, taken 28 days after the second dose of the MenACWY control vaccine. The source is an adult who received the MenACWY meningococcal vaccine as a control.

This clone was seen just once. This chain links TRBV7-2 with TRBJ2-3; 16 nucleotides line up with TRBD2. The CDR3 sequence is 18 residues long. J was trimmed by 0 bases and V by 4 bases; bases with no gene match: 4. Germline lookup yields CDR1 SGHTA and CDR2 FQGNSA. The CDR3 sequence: CASSSTGLAGGSTDTQYF. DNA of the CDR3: TGTGCCAGCAGCTCCACGGGACTAGCGGGGGGGAGCACAGATACGCAGTATTTT.

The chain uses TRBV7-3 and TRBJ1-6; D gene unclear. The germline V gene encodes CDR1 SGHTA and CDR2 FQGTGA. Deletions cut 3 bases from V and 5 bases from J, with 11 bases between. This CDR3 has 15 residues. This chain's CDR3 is CASSLLAGNNSPLHF. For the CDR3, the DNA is TGTGCCAGCAGCTTGCTTGCCGGGAATAATTCACCCCTCCACTTT.

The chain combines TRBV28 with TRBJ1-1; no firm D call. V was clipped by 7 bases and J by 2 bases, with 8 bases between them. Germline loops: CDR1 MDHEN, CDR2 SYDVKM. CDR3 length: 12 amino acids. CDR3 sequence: CASKFLNTEAFF. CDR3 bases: TGTGCCAGCAAGTTCCTAAACACTGAAGCTTTCTTT.

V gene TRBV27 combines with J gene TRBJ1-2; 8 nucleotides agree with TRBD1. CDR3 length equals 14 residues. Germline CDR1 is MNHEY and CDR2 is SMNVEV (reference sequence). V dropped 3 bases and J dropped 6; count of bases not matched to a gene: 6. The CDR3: CASSFSQGANGYTF. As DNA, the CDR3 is TGTGCCAGCAGTTTCTCCCAGGGGGCCAATGGCTACACCTTC.

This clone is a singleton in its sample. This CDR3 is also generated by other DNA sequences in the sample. This CDR3 is CASSQDRGLYGYTF. The CDR3 DNA reads as TGTGCCAGCAGCCAAGACAGGGGGCTCTATGGCTACACCTTC. The rearrangement uses TRBV3-1 (or the pseudogene TRBV3-2) and TRBJ1-2; 8 bases are shared with TRBD1. Germline V gene sequence: CDR1 LGHDT, CDR2 YNNKEL (reference sequence). The CDR3 contains 14 residues. V gave up 0 bases and J gave up 4 bases; unmatched junction bases: 1.

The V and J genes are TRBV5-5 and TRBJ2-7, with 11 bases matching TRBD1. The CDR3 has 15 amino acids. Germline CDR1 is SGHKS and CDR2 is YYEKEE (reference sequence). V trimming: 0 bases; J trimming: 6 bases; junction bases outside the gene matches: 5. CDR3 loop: CASSLAWTGGTEQYF. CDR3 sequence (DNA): TGTGCCAGCAGCTTGGCCTGGACAGGGGGCACCGAGCAGTACTTC.

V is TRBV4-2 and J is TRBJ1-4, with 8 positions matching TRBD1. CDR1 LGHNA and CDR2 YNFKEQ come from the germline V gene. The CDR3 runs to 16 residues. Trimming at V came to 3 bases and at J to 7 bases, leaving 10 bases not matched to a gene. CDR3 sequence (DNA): TGTGCCAGCAGCCAGTCAGCAGGGGGCGCATCTGAAAAACTGTTTTTT. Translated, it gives CASSQSAGGASEKLFF.

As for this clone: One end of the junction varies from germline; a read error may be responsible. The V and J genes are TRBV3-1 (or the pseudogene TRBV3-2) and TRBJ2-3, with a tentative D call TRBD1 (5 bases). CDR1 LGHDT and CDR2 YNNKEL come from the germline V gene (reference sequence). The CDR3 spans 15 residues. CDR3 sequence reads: CASGHGAASTDTQYF. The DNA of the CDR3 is TGTGCCAGCGGCCATGGGGCAGCCAGCACAGATACGCAGTATTTT.

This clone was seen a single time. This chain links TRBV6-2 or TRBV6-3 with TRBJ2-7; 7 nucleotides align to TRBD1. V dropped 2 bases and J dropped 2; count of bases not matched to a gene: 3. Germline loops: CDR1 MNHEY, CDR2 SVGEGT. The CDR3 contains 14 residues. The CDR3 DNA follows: TGTGCCAGCAGTTACCTCCAGGGGGCCTACGAGCAGTACTTC. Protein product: CASSYLQGAYEQYF.

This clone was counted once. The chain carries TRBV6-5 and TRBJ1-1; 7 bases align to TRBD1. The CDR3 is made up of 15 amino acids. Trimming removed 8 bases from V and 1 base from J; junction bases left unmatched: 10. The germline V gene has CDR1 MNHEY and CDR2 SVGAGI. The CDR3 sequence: CASPGRTGANTEAFF. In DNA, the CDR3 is TGTGCCAGCCCCGGGCGGACAGGAGCGAACACTGAAGCTTTCTTT.

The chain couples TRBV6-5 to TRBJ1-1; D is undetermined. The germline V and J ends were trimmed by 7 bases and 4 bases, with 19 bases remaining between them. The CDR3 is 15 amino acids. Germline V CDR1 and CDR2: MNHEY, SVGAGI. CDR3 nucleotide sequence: TGTGCCAGCACCTCCGTTTATGTGGGCCTCACTGAAGCTTTCTTT. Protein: CASTSVYVGLTEAFF.

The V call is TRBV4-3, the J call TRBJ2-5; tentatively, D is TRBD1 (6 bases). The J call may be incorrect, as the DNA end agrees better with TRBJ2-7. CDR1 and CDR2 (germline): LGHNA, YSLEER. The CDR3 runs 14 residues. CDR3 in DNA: TGCGCCAGCAGCCAAGGTGGGACAAACTACGAGCAGTACTTC. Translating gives CASSQGGTNYEQYF.

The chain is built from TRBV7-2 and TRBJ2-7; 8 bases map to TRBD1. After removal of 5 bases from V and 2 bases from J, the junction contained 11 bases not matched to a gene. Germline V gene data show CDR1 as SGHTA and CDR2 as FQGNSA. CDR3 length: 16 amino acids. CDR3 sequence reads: CASSGAPGTGTYEQYF. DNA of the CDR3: TGTGCCAGCAGCGGGGCCCCCGGGACAGGAACCTACGAGCAGTACTTC.

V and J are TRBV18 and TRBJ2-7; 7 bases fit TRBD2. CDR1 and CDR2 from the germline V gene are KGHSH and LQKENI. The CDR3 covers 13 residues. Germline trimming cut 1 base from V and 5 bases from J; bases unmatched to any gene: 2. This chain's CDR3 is CASSPLGGDEQYF. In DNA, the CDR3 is TGTGCCAGCTCACCACTGGGAGGGGACGAGCAGTACTTC.

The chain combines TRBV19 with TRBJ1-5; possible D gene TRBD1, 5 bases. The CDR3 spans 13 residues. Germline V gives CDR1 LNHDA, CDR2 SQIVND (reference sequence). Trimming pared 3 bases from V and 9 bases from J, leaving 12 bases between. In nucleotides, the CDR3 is TGTGCCAGTAGTATGGCAGGGTTGGGGCCCCAGCATTTT. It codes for CASSMAGLGPQHF.

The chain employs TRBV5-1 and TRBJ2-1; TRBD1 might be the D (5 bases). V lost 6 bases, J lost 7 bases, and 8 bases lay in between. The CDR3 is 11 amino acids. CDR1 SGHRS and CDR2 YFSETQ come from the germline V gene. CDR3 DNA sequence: TGCGCCAGCACGCAGGGTAATGAGCAGTTCTTC. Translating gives CASTQGNEQFF.

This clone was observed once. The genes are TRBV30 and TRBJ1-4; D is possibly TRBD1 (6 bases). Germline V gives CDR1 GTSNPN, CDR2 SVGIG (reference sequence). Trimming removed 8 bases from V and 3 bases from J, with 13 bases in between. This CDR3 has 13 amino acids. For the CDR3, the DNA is TGTGCCCAAATAAGGGGGGCTAATGAAAAACTGTTTTTT. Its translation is CAQIRGANEKLFF. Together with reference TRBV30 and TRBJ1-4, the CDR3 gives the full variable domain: SQTIHQWPATLVQPVGSPLSLECTVEGTSNPNLYWYRQAAGRGLQLLFYSVGIGQISSEVPQNLSASRPQDRQFILSSKKLLLSDSGFYLCAQIRGANEKLFFGSGTQLSVL.

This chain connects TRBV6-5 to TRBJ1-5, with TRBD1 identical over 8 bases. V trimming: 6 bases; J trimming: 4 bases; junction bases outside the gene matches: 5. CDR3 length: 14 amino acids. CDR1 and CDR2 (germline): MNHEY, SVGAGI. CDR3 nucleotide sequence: TGTGCCAGCAGAAAATGGACAGGGAATCAGCCCCAGCATTTT. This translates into CASRKWTGNQPQHF.

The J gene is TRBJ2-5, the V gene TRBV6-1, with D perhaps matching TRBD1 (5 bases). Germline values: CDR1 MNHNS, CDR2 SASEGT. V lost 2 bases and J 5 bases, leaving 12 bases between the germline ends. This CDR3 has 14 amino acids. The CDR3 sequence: CASSESGIKETQYF. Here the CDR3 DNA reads TGTGCCAGCAGTGAATCAGGGATTAAGGAGACCCAGTACTTC.

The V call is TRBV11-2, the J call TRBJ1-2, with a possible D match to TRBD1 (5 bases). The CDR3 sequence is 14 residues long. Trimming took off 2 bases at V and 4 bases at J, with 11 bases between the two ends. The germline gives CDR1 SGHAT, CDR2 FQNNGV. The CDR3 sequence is CASSLRPGGYGYTF. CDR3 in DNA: TGTGCCAGCAGCTTAAGGCCCGGGGGCTATGGCTACACCTTC.

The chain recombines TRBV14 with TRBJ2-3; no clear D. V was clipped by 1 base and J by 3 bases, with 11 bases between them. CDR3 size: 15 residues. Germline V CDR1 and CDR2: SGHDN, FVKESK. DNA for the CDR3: TGTGCCAGCAGCCAAGCCGGGCTATGGACAGATACGCAGTATTTT. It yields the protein CASSQAGLWTDTQYF.

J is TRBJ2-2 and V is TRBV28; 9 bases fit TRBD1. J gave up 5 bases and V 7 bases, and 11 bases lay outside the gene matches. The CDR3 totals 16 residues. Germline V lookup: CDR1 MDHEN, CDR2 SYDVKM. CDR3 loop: CASTAWGQGRTGELFF. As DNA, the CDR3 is TGTGCCAGCACCGCGTGGGGACAGGGAAGGACCGGGGAGCTGTTTTTT.

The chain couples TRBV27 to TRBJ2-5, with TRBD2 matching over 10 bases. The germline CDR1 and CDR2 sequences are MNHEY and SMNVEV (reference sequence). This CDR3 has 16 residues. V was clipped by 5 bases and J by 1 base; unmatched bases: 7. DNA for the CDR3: TGTGCCAGCAGTCCTTACCTAGCGGGGGTCCAAGAGACCCAGTACTTC. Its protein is CASSPYLAGVQETQYF.

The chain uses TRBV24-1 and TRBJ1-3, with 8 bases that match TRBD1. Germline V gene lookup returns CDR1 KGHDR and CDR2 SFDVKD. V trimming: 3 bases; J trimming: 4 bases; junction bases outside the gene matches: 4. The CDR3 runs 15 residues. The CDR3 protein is CATSDPTGVGNTIYF. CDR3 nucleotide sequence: TGTGCCACCAGTGATCCGACAGGGGTAGGAAACACCATATATTTT.

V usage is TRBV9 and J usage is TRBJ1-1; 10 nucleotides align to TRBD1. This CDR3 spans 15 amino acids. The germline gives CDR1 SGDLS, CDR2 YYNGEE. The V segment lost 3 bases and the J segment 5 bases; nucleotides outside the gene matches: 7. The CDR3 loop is CASSARQGASTEAFF. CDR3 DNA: TGTGCCAGCAGCGCCCGACAGGGGGCTTCGACTGAAGCTTTCTTT.

The CDR3 loop reads CASSPQYRGYTF. CDR3 DNA: TGTGCCAGCAGCCCGCAATATCGTGGCTACACCTTC. V and J are TRBV3-1 (or the pseudogene TRBV3-2) and TRBJ1-2, with D unclear. The CDR3 extends over 12 amino acids. The germline V gene encodes CDR1 LGHDT and CDR2 YNNKEL (reference sequence). V was pared by 4 bases and J by 7 bases, with 10 bases between.